This T cell receptor (beta chain) appears in the sequencing data of a study of CD8 T cells in ankylosing spondylitis (dated by TCRdb to between 2016 and 2019). Broadly, across the study: The study profiled T cell receptor beta repertoires in healthy donors and ankylosing spondylitis patients to find disease-linked TCR variants. Peripheral blood was sampled, and synovial fluid was additionally collected from ankylosing spondylitis patients. The full study cohort was made up of about two dozen ankylosing spondylitis patients and over 90 healthy donors. Study-wide findings and limitations: Some of the motif variants had been reported before in the synovial fluid and blood of reactive arthritis patients, a finding that suggests common disease-initiation mechanisms. Blood from ankylosing spondylitis patients appeared to be characterized by a TCR beta motif composed of about 8 highly homologous amino acid variants. The disease-linked clones were reported to be significantly enriched in matched synovial fluid samples from ankylosing spondylitis patients. The disease-linked clones showed a CD8+ phenotype and occurred at relatively low frequencies in peripheral blood.

The CDR3, from cysteine to phenylalanine, totals 14 residues. Of the read, only the CDR3 DNA is kept; its 42 bases are in frame from base 1. In regard to this clonotype: The antigen it binds to is not known. The junction departs from the called germline gene at one end, perhaps through a read error.

The run used an Illumina HiSeq 2500. TCR beta libraries were prepared by quantitative 5'-RACE with molecular barcodes. The source study handled its data this way. To identify disease-linked TCR variants, a new computational method was used, one built on a probabilistic model of VDJ rearrangement. In TCRdb, the public reads were trimmed at Q25 with fastp and aligned with MiXCR, with productive beta chains retained. Each entry merges the rows of one CDR3 protein and shows their most common DNA and genes. TCRdb, rather than the study authors, made the V and J calls. This sample gives around 250,000 distinct CDR3 sequences in total; 15% to 20% of them show up just once. Roughly a third of the sample goes to the ten largest clones.

Recombination linked TRBV12-3 or TRBV12-4 to TRBJ1-1; D gene: possibly TRBD1, on 6 matching bases. This sequence was found in a male donor with ankylosing spondylitis or in good health (not recorded which). The sample was blood, either unsorted or a sorted T cell fraction (not recorded which). The CDR3 here reads CSSSSEGVTTEAFF. The sequenced DNA: TGTTCCAGCAGTTCGGAGGGGGTTACGACTGAAGCTTTCTTT.